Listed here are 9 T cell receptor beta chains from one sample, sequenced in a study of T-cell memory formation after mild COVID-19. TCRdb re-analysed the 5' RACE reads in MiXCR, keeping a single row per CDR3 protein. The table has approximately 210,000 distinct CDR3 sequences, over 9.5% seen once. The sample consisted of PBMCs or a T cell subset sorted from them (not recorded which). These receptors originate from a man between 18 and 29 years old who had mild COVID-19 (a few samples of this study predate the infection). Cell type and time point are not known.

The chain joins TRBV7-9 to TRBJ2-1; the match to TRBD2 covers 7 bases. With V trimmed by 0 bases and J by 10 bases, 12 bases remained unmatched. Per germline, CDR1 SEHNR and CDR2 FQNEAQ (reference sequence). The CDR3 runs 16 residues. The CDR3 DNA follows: TGTGCCAGCAGCTTAGCCCTGGCGGGGGACCACTTAGAGCAGTTCTTC. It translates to CASSLALAGDHLEQFF. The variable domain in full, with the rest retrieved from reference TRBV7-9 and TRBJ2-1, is DTGVSQNPRHKITKRGQNVTFRCDPISEHNRLYWYRQTLGQGPEFLTYFQNEAQLEKSRLLSDRFSAERPKGSFSTLEIQRTEQGDSAMYLCASSLALAGDHLEQFFGPGTRLTVL.

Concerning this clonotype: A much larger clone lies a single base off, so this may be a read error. CDR3: CASRRPGGRSGSNVLTF. DNA of the CDR3: TGTGCCAGCAGACGTCCGGGGGGTCGGTCTGGGTCCAACGTCCTGACTTTC. The chain joins TRBV6-5 to TRBJ2-6; TRBD2 aligns across 7 bases. The germline CDR1 and CDR2 sequences are MNHEY and SVGAGI. CDR3 length: 17 residues.

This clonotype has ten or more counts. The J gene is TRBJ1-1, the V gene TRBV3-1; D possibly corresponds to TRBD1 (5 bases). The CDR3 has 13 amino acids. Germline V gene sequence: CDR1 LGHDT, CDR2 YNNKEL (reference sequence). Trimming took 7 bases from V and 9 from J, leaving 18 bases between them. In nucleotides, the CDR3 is TGTGCCAGCAAAAGGGAGAGAGGGGACCAAGCTTTCTTT. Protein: CASKRERGDQAFF.

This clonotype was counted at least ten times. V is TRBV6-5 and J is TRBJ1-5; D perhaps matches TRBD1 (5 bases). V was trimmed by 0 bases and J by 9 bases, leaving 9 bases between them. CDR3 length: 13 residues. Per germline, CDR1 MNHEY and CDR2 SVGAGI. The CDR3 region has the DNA TGTGCCAGCAGTTACTCCGGGGGAGGGCCCCAGCATTTT. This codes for CASSYSGGGPQHF.

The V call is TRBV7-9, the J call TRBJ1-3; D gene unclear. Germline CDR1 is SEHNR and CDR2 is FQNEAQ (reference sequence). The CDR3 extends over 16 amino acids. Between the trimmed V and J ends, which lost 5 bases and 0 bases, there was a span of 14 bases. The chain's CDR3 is CASSAAGRSSGNTIYF. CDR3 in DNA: TGTGCCAGCAGCGCTGCAGGACGGAGCTCTGGAAACACCATATATTTT.

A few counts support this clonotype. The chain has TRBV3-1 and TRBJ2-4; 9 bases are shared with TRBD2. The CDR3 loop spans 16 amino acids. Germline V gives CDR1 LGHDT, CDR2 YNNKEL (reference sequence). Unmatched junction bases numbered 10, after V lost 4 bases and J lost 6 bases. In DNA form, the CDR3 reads TGTGCCAGCAGCCCGTTAGCGGGGGCGTCGGGAAACATTCAGTACTTC. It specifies CASSPLAGASGNIQYF.

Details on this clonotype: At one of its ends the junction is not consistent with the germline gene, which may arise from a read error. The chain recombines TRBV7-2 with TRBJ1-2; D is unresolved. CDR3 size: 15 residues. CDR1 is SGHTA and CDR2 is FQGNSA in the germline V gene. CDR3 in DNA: TGTGCCAGCAGCTTACTCTCCGGGTCTAACTACGGCTACACCTTC. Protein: CASSLLSGSNYGYTF.

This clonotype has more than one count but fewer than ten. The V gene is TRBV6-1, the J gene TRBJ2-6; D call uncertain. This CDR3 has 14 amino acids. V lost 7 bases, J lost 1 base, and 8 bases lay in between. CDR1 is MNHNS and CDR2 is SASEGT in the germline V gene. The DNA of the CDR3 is TGTGCCAGCACCACAAATTCTGGGGCCAACGTCCTGACTTTC. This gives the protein CASTTNSGANVLTF.

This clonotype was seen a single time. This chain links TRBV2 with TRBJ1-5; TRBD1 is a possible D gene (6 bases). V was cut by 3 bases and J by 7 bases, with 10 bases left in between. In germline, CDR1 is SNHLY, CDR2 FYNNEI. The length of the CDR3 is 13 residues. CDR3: CASSDRGRQPQHF. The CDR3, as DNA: TGTGCCAGCAGTGACAGGGGTAGACAGCCCCAGCATTTT.